This TCR beta chain comes out of a study of identical twins. Whole-study findings and limits: Findings depended on cross-sectional statistics rather than tracking the same donors. The study found excess low generation probability among twin-shared out-of-frame alpha sequences. Abundant beta clonotypes from cord blood had fewer insertions, unlike memory repertoires, which showed none.

Trimming shortened V by 5 bases and J by 4 bases, and 9 bases separated the two germline ends. Germline CDR1 LGHDT, CDR2 YNNKEL (reference sequence). This CDR3 contains 13 residues. This clonotype came up many times. Its antigen is not identified. Each CDR3 protein gets one entry after TCRdb re-called the 5' RACE reads with MiXCR. Counted here are roughly 570,000 distinct CDR3 sequences, 9.6% occurring once; the ten biggest clones make up more than 2.5%. The same sample was also studied in work on yellow fever vaccine responses in identical twins. That source adds: Twins reportedly mounted vaccine T cell responses that seemed partly convergent, partly personalized.

The sequenced material came from PBMCs. This TCR derives from a woman between 18 and 29 years old in good health. V is TRBV3-1 and J is TRBJ2-1; D not resolved. In DNA, the CDR3 is TGTGCCAGCAGCGGGCAGGCATACAATGAGCAGTTCTTC. It encodes CASSGQAYNEQFF.